Each of the 17 T cell receptor beta chains below was sequenced from the same sample in a study of cytomegalovirus exposure and HLA in healthy donors. With 60 Vbeta and 13 Jbeta primers, the PCR was carried out. Assay used: immunoSEQ multiplex PCR; TCRdb lists only in-frame clones, some missing. The sample consists of more than 200,000 clones, around 79% of them appearing once. The sample taken for sequencing was PBMCs. The source is a man between 18 and 29 years old in good health and CMV-seronegative.

This chain connects TRBV5-1 to TRBJ2-1; no definite D call. The CDR3 runs 13 residues. Trimming removed 4 bases from V and 5 bases from J, with 10 bases in between. Germline V CDR1 and CDR2: SGHRS, YFSETQ. The CDR3 spells CASSIRLDNEQFF. In nucleotides, the CDR3 is TGCGCCAGCAGCATCAGACTCGACAATGAGCAGTTCTTC. The full variable domain, with the rest looked up from reference TRBV5-1 and TRBJ2-1, is KAGVTQTPRYLIKTRGQQVTLSCSPISGHRSVSWYQQTPGQGLQFLFEYFSETQRNKGNFPGRFSGRQFSNSRSEMNVSTLELGDSALYLCASSIRLDNEQFFGPGTRLTVL.

There are a few counts of this clone. V gene TRBV12-5 combines with J gene TRBJ2-3; TRBD2 matches 7 bases. This CDR3 region has 18 residues. In germline, CDR1 is LGHNT, CDR2 FRNRAP. V lost 1 base to trimming and J lost 1 base; unmatched junction nucleotides: 11. The CDR3: CASGLGTHSGGGTDTQYF. CDR3 nucleotide sequence: TGTGCTAGTGGTTTGGGGACTCATTCGGGGGGAGGCACAGATACGCAGTATTTT.

V gene TRBV29-1 combines with J gene TRBJ1-1, with D perhaps matching TRBD1 (5 bases). The V and J ends lost 4 bases and 9 bases respectively, with 9 bases between them. The CDR3 is 10 residues long. Germline V gives CDR1 SQVTM, CDR2 ANQGSEA. CDR3: CSVVGGKAFF. The CDR3 nucleotides read TGCAGCGTTGTCGGGGGGAAAGCTTTCTTT.

The chain is built from TRBV10-3 and TRBJ2-3; 9 bases map to TRBD2. Germline V gene lookup returns CDR1 ENHRY and CDR2 SYGVKD. With V trimmed by 5 bases and J by 7 bases, 13 bases remained unmatched. The CDR3 loop spans 16 amino acids. The CDR3 loop reads CAISKLTSGLSYTQYF. CDR3 DNA: TGTGCCATCAGTAAGCTTACTAGCGGGTTGTCATATACGCAGTATTTT.

This clone was seen a handful of times. V is TRBV27 and J is TRBJ2-3; D is possibly TRBD1 (6 bases). Trimming stripped 5 bases from V and 0 bases from J, with 12 bases between. The V gene's germline CDR1 is MNHEY and CDR2 SMNVEV (reference sequence). The CDR3 is 15 residues long. The CDR3 here is CASSPWTESTDTQYF. The CDR3 DNA follows: TGTGCCAGCAGTCCATGGACAGAGAGCACAGATACGCAGTATTTT.

This sequence joins TRBV10-3 and TRBJ2-7; 7 nucleotides agree with TRBD2. V gave up 0 bases and J gave up 5 bases; unmatched junction bases: 10. There are 16 residues in the CDR3. Germline V CDR1 and CDR2: ENHRY, SYGVKD. CDR3 DNA sequence: TGTGCCATCAGTGAGTCGCTGTCGATGGGGGGGAACGAGCAGTACTTC. Translating gives CAISESLSMGGNEQYF.

The rearrangement uses TRBV27 and TRBJ2-3; 7 positions match TRBD2. Unmatched junction bases numbered 8, after V lost 3 bases and J lost 2 bases. The CDR3 is made up of 16 amino acids. Germline CDR1 is MNHEY and CDR2 is SMNVEV (reference sequence). CDR3 sequence reads: CASSFLTSANTDTQYF. The CDR3 DNA reads as TGTGCCAGCAGTTTCCTAACTAGCGCGAACACAGATACGCAGTATTTT.

V and J are TRBV9 and TRBJ2-7; the match to TRBD2 covers 12 bases. Germline CDR1 SGDLS, CDR2 YYNGEE. J gave up 6 bases and V 0 bases, and 10 bases lay outside the gene matches. This CDR3 contains 17 residues. The DNA for the CDR3 is TGTGCCAGCAGCGTAGTACCACTAGCGGGAGGAAGGGGCGAGCAGTACTTC. Translating gives CASSVVPLAGGRGEQYF.

V gene TRBV6-5 combines with J gene TRBJ1-5; D possibly corresponds to TRBD1 (6 bases). The germline V gene has CDR1 MNHEY and CDR2 SVGAGI. This CDR3 contains 14 residues. V was clipped by 5 bases and J by 6 bases, with 14 bases between them. The CDR3 is CASSERRRGQPQHF. As DNA, the CDR3 is TGTGCCAGCAGTGAGAGGCGCAGGGGTCAGCCCCAGCATTTT.

This clone showed up just a few times. This chain uses TRBV5-1 with TRBJ1-1, with D tentatively TRBD1 (5 bases). This CDR3 has 13 amino acids. The germline V and J ends were trimmed by 0 bases and 5 bases, with 8 bases remaining between them. Looked up from germline, CDR1 is SGHRS and CDR2 is YFSETQ. CDR3 nucleotide sequence: TGCGCCAGCAGCTTGGCAGGGTTAACTGAAGCTTTCTTT. This encodes CASSLAGLTEAFF.

Here the CDR3 reads CSVFEHRDSYEAFF. The CDR3, as DNA: TGCAGCGTTTTCGAGCACCGGGACTCCTATGAAGCTTTCTTT. This chain joins TRBV29-1 and TRBJ1-1; D may be TRBD1 (5 bases). The V gene's germline CDR1 is SQVTM and CDR2 ANQGSEA. V lost 5 bases to trimming and J lost 7 bases, with 20 bases between them. This CDR3 has 14 residues.

This clone has more than one count but fewer than ten. The chain joins TRBV28 to TRBJ1-5; TRBD1 agrees at 8 bases. Germline V gene data show CDR1 as MDHEN and CDR2 as SYDVKM. The CDR3 is made up of 15 amino acids. J lost 3 bases, V lost 3 bases, and 4 bases had no gene match. Here the CDR3 DNA reads TGTGCCAGCAGTTTCGCAGGGGGCAACAATCAGCCCCAGCATTTT. It is translated as CASSFAGGNNQPQHF. The full variable domain, rest sourced from reference TRBV28 and TRBJ1-5, is DVKVTQSSRYLVKRTGEKVFLECVQDMDHENMFWYRQDPGLGLRLIYFSYDVKMKEKGDIPEGYSVSREKKERFSLILESASTNQTSMYLCASSFAGGNNQPQHFGDGTRLSIL.

The table lists this clone with a few counts. This rearrangement joins TRBV28 to TRBJ2-7; D might be TRBD1 (7 bases). Germline V lookup: CDR1 MDHEN, CDR2 SYDVKM. The CDR3 consists of 13 residues. V was shortened by 5 bases and J by 5 bases, with 13 bases between the two germline ends. This CDR3 is CASSQGGFNEQYF. The CDR3 DNA sequence: TGTGCCAGCAGTCAGGGGGGTTTCAACGAGCAGTACTTC.

This clone was seen once. The rearrangement joins TRBV15 to TRBJ1-2; no clear D gene. CDR3 size: 18 residues. The ends were cut back, 1 base at V and 2 bases at J, with 20 bases in the middle. Germline CDR1 and CDR2: LNHNV and YYDKDF (reference sequence). The CDR3 loop is CATSRAPRGVGFNYGYTF. CDR3 nucleotides: TGTGCCACCAGCAGAGCTCCCCGGGGTGTCGGTTTCAACTATGGCTACACCTTC. The variable domain in full, with the rest retrieved from reference TRBV15 and TRBJ1-2, is DAMVIQNPRYQVTQFGKPVTLSCSQTLNHNVMYWYQQKSSQAPKLLFHYYDKDFNNEADTPDNFQSRRPNTSFCFLDIRSPGLGDTAMYLCATSRAPRGVGFNYGYTFGSGTRLTVV.

This sequence joins TRBV5-4 and TRBJ2-7, with TRBD1 identical over 10 bases. CDR1 is SGHNT and CDR2 is YYREEE in the germline V gene (reference sequence). The CDR3 spans 15 residues. The junction had 3 bases not matched to a gene; V was cut back by 3 bases and J by 0 bases. CDR3 DNA: TGTGCCAGCAGCTGGGACAGGGGCAGCTCCTACGAGCAGTACTTC. It codes for CASSWDRGSSYEQYF.

J is TRBJ1-1 and V is TRBV28, with D possibly matching TRBD1 (5 bases). The length of the CDR3 is 14 residues. V was cut by 4 bases and J by 6 bases, with 15 bases left in between. CDR1 is MDHEN and CDR2 is SYDVKM in the germline V gene. CDR3 residues: CASSSPGLYAEAFF. In DNA form, the CDR3 reads TGTGCCAGCAGTTCCCCAGGGTTATACGCTGAAGCTTTCTTT.

The CDR3 DNA reads TGTGCCAGCGCCAAGAGGGAGGGAGGCACTGAAGCTTTCTTT. Translating it yields CASAKREGGTEAFF. This chain uses TRBV6-1 with TRBJ1-1; D gene ambiguous. The CDR3 is 14 amino acids. The germline CDR1 and CDR2 sequences are MNHNS and SASEGT. The germline V and J ends were trimmed by 8 bases and 4 bases, with 17 bases remaining between them.